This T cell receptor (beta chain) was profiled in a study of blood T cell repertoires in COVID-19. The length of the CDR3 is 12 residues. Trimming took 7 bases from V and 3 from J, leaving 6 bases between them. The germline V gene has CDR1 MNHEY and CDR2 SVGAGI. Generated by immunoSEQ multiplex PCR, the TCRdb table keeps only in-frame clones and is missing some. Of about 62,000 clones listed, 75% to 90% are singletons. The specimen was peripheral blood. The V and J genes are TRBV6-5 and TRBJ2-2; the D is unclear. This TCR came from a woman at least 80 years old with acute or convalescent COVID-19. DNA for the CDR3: TGTGCCAGCACCCCATACACCGGGGAGCTGTTTTTT. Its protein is CASTPYTGELFF.